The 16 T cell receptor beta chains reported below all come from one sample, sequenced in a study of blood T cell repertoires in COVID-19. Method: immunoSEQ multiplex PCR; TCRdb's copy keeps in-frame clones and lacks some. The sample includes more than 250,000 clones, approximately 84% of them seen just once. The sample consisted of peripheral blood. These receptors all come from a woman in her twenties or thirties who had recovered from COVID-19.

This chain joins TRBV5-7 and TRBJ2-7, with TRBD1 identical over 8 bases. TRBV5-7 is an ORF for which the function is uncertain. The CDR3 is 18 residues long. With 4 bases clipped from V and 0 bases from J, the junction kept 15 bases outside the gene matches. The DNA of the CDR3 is TGTGCCAGCAGCCCCTGCCGAGTCCAGGGGGCAAACTCCTACGAGCAGTACTTC. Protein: CASSPCRVQGANSYEQYF.

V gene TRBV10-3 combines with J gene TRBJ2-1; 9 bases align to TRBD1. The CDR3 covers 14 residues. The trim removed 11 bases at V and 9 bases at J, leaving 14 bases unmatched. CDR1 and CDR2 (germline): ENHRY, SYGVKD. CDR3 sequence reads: CAHRPGTGNGEQFF. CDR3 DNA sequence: TGTGCCCACCGTCCCGGGACAGGGAATGGTGAGCAGTTCTTC.

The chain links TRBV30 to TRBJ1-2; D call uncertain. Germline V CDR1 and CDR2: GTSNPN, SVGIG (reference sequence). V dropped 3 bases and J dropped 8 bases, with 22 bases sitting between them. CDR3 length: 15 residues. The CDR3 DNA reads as TGTGCCTGGAGATTCTCGGAGCGCTCCATAGAGGGCTACACCTTC. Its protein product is CAWRFSERSIEGYTF.

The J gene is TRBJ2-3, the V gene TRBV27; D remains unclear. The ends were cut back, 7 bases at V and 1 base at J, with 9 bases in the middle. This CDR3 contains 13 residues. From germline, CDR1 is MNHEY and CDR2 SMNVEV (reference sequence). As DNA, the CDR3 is TGTGCCAGCACCCCTTCCGGCACAGATACGCAGTATTTT. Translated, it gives CASTPSGTDTQYF.

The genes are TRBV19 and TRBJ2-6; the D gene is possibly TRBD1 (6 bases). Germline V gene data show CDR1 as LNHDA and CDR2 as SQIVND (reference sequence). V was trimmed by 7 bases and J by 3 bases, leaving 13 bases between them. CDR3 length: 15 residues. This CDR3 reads CASTRQAFGANVLTF. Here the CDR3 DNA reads TGTGCCAGTACCAGACAGGCTTTTGGGGCCAACGTCCTGACTTTC.

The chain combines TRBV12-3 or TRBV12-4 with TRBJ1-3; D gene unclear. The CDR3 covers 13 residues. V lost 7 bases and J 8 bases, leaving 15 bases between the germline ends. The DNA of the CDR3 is TGTGCCAGCACCATTATTGAGGGAGACACCATATATTTT. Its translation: CASTIIEGDTIYF.

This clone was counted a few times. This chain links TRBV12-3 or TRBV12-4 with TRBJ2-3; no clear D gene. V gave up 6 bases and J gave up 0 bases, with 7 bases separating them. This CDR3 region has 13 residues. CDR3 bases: TGTGCCAGCAGGTATACAAGCACAGATACGCAGTATTTT. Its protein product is CASRYTSTDTQYF.

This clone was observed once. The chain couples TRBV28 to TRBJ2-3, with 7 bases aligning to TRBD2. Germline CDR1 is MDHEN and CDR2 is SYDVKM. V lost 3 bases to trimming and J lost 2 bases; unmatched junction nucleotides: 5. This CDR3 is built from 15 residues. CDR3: CASSFAGANTDTQYF. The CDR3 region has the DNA TGTGCCAGCAGTTTTGCGGGAGCGAACACAGATACGCAGTATTTT.

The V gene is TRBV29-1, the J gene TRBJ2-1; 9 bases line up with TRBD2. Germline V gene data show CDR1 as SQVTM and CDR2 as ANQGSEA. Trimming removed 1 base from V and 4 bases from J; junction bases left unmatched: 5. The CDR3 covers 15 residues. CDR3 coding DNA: TGCAGCGTTGAAGCTGGCGGGAGGGAATACAATGAGCAGTTCTTC. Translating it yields CSVEAGGREYNEQFF.

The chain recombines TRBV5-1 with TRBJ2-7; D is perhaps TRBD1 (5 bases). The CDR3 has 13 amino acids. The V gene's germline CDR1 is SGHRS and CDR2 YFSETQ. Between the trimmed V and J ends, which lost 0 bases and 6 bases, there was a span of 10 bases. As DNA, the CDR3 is TGCGCCAGCAGCTTGGTGGGGCAGGCCGAGCAGTACTTC. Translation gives CASSLVGQAEQYF.

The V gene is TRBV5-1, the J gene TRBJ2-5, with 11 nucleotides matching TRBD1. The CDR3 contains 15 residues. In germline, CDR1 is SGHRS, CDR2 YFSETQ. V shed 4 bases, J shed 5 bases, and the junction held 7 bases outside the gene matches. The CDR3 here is CASSPGTGGAETQYF. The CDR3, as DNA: TGCGCCAGCAGCCCCGGGACAGGGGGTGCGGAGACCCAGTACTTC.

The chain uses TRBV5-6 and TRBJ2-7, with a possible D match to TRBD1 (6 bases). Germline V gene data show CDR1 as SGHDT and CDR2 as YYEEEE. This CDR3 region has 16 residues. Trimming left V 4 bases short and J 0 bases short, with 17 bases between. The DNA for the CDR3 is TGTGCCAGCAGCACTCCTTCGACAGGCCTCTCCTACGAGCAGTACTTC. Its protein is CASSTPSTGLSYEQYF.

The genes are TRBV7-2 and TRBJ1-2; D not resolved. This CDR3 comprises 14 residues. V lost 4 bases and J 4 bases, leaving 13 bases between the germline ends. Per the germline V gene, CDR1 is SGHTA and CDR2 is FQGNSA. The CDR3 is CASSSGSGGYGYTF. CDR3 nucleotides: TGTGCCAGCAGCTCCGGGTCCGGAGGCTATGGCTACACCTTC.

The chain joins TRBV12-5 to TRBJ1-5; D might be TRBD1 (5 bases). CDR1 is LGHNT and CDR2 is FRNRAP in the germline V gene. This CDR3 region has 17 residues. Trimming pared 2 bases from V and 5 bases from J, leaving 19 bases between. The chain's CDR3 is CASGLHGANAGDQPQHF. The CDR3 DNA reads TGTGCTAGTGGTTTGCATGGGGCGAACGCTGGGGATCAGCCCCAGCATTTT.

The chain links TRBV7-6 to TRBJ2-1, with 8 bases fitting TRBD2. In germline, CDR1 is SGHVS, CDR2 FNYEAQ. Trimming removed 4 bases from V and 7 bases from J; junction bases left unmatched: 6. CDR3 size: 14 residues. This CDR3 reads CASSSLAGFNEQFF. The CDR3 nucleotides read TGTGCCAGCAGCTCTTTAGCGGGGTTTAATGAGCAGTTCTTC. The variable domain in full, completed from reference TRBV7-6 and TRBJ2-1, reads GAGVSQSPRYKVTKRGQDVALRCDPISGHVSLYWYRQALGQGPEFLTYFNYEAQQDKSGLPNDRFSAERPEGSISTLTIQRTEQRDSAMYRCASSSLAGFNEQFFGPGTRLTVL.

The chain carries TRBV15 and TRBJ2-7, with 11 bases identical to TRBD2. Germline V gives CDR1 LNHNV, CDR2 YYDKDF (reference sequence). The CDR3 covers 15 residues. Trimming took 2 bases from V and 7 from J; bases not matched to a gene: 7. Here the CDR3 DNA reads TGTGCCACCAGCAGATCGCGGACTAGCGGGTCGGAGCAGTACTTC. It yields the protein CATSRSRTSGSEQYF.